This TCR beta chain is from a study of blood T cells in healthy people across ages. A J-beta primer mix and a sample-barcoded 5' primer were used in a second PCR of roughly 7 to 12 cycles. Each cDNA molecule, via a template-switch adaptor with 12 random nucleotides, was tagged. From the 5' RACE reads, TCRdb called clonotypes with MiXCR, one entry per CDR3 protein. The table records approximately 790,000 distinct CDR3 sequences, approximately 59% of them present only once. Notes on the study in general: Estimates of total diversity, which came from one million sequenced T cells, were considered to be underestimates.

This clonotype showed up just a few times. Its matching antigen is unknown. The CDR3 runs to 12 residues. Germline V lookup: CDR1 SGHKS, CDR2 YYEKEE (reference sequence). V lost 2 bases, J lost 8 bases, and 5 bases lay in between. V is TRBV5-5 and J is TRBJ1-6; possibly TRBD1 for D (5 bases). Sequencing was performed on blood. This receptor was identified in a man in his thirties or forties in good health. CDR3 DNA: TGTGCCAGCAGCTTACAGGATTCACCCCTCCACTTT. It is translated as CASSLQDSPLHF.